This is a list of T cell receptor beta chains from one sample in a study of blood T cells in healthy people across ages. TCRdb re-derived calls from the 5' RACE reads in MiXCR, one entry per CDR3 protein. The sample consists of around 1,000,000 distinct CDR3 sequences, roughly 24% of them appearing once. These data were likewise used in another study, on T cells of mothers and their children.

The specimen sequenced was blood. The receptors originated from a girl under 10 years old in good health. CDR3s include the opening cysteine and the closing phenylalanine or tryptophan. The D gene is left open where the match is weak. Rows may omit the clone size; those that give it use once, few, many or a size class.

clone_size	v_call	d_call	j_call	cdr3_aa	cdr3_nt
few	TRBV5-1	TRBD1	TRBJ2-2	CASKDRVESTGELFF	TGCGCCAGCAAGGACAGGGTGGAAAGTACCGGGGAGCTGTTTTTT
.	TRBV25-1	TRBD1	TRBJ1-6	CASSGRGLATLHF	TGTGCCAGCAGTGGCAGGGGGCTCGCCACCCTCCACTTT
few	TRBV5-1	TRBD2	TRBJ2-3	CASSLGIGGRGDTQYF	TGCGCCAGCAGCTTAGGGATCGGCGGGAGAGGAGATACGCAGTATTTT
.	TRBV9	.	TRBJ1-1	CASSVGGGTTEAFF	TGTGCCAGCAGCGTAGGGGGCGGGACGACTGAAGCTTTCTTT
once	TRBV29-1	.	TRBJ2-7	CSVALGALGEQYF	TGCAGCGTTGCGCTCGGGGCCCTGGGGGAGCAGTACTTC
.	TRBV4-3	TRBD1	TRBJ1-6	CASSPSGGNVGSPLHF	TGCGCCAGCAGCCCCTCAGGGGGTAATGTGGGATCACCCCTCCACTTT
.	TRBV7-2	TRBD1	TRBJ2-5	CASSSGSEPGQGWETQYF	TGTGCCAGCAGCTCAGGCTCTGAGCCGGGACAGGGGTGGGAGACCCAGTACTTC
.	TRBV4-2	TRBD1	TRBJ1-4	CASSHPTTGTVNEKLFF	TGTGCCAGCAGCCATCCTACCACCGGGACAGTGAATGAAAAACTGTTTTTT
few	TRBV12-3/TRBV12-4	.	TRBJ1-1	CASSLTTMNTGAFF	TGTGCCAGCAGTCTAACCACGATGAACACTGGAGCTTTCTTT
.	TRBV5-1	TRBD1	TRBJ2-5	CASSTPIDRAEETQYF	TGCGCCAGCAGCACGCCTATTGACAGGGCAGAAGAGACCCAGTACTTC
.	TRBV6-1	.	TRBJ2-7	CASSESVDPYEQYF	TGTGCCAGCAGTGAATCAGTGGACCCCTACGAGCAGTACTTC
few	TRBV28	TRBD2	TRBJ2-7	CASSLFGSGRALSYEQYF	TGTGCCAGCAGTTTATTCGGCAGCGGGAGGGCCCTTTCCTACGAGCAGTACTTC
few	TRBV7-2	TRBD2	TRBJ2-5	CASSALLRGAGETQYF	TGTGCCAGCAGCGCCTTATTGCGGGGGGCGGGGGAGACCCAGTACTTC
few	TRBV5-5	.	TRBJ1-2	CASSLNGQSGYTF	TGTGCCAGCAGCTTGAATGGACAATCTGGCTACACCTTC
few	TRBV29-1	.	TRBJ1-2	CSVVMRDGGYTF	TGCAGCGTTGTAATGAGGGATGGAGGCTACACCTTC
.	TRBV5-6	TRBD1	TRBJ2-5	CASSFGQGIGFQETQYF	TGTGCCAGCAGCTTTGGACAGGGGATAGGCTTCCAAGAGACCCAGTACTTC
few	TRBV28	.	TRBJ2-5	CATREQGSETQYF	TGTGCCACCAGGGAGCAGGGCTCTGAGACCCAGTACTTC
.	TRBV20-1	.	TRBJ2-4	CSASSGSYGNIQYF	TGCAGTGCTAGTTCGGGAAGTTATGGGAACATTCAGTACTTC
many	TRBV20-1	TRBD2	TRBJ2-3	CSARRGLGTDTQYF	TGCAGTGCTAGAAGGGGACTAGGTACAGATACGCAGTATTTT
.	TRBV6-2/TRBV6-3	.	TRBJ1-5	CASQGAYSNQPQHF	TGTGCCAGCCAGGGAGCCTATAGCAATCAGCCTCAGCATTTT
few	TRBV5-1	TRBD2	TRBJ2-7	CASSSSTGGRDEQYF	TGCGCCAGCAGCTCCTCAACGGGGGGGCGGGACGAGCAGTACTTC
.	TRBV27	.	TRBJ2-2	CASSLWSEGGELFF	TGTGCCAGCAGTTTATGGTCAGAGGGCGGGGAGCTGTTTTTT
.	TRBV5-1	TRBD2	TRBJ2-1	CASSLDGIAGADEQFF	TGCGCCAGCAGCCTGGACGGCATAGCGGGGGCGGATGAGCAGTTCTTC
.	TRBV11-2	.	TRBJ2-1	CASSLSETAYNEQFF	TGTGCCAGCAGCTTATCTGAGACAGCATACAATGAGCAGTTCTTC
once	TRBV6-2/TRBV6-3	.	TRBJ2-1	CASTRQVRANEQFF	TGTGCCAGCACCAGACAGGTTAGGGCCAATGAGCAGTTCTTC
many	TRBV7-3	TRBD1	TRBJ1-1	CASSLQGAGTEAFF	TGTGCCAGCAGCTTACAGGGGGCGGGCACTGAAGCTTTCTTT
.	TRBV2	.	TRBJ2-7	CASRVSGSTDEQYF	TGTGCCAGCAGAGTGAGTGGCTCAACCGACGAGCAGTACTTC
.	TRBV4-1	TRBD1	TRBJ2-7	CASSHPLTGGNEQYF	TGCGCCAGCAGCCACCCTCTGACAGGGGGGAACGAGCAGTACTTC
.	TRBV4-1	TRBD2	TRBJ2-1	CASSQRAGTHNEQFF	TGCGCCAGCAGCCAAAGAGCGGGGACCCACAATGAGCAGTTCTTC
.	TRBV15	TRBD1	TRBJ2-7	CATSPWTGVEQYF	TGTGCCACCAGCCCCTGGACAGGGGTCGAGCAGTACTTC
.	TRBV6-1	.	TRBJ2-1	CASIHGLLDYNEQFF	TGTGCCAGCATACATGGACTCTTAGACTACAATGAGCAGTTCTTC
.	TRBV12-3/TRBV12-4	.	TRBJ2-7	CASSLEAAVYEQYF	TGTGCCAGCAGTTTAGAGGCAGCGGTCTACGAGCAGTACTTC
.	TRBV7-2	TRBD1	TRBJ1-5	CASSLAGGGQGNQPQHF	TGTGCCAGCAGCTTAGCCGGGGGGGGACAGGGAAATCAGCCCCAGCATTTT
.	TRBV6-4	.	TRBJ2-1	CASSFELDNEQFF	TGTGCCAGCAGTTTTGAACTAGACAATGAGCAGTTCTTC
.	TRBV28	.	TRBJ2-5	CASSLVLIQETQYF	TGTGCCAGCAGCCTAGTTCTGATCCAAGAGACCCAGTACTTC
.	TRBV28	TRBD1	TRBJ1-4	CASSWGQGAANEELFF	TGTGCCAGCAGTTGGGGACAGGGGGCGGCTAATGAAGAACTGTTTTTT
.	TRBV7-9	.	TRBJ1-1	CASSFLTGKNTEAFF	TGTGCCAGCAGCTTCTTAACCGGGAAGAACACTGAAGCTTTCTTT
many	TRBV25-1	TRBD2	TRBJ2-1	CASSSGNYNEQFF	TGTGCCAGCAGTAGCGGGAACTACAATGAGCAGTTCTTC
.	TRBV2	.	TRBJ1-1	CASMGALGEAFF	TGTGCCAGCATGGGGGCACTTGGTGAAGCTTTCTTT
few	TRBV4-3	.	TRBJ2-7	CASSQDPHGGEQYF	TGCGCCAGCAGCCAAGATCCTCACGGCGGCGAGCAGTACTTC
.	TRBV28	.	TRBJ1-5	CASSPLGGRVNQPQHF	TGTGCCAGCAGTCCCTTAGGGGGGAGGGTTAATCAGCCCCAGCATTTT
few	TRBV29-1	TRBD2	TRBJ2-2	CSVPGLAVDTGELFF	TGCAGCGTCCCGGGACTAGCAGTAGACACCGGGGAGCTGTTTTTT
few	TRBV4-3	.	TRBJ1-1	CASSSMKKGTEAFF	TGCGCCAGCAGCTCTATGAAAAAGGGCACTGAAGCTTTCTTT
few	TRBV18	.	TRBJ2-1	CASSSTVVDEQFF	TGTGCCAGCTCATCTACCGTTGTCGATGAGCAGTTCTTC
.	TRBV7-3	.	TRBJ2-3	CASSSLGNTDTQYF	TGTGCCAGCAGCTCCCTGGGGAATACAGATACGCAGTATTTT
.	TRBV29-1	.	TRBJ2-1	CSVDKQGPNEQFF	TGCAGCGTTGACAAACAGGGCCCTAATGAGCAGTTCTTC
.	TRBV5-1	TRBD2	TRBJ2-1	CASSPGASGHNEQFF	TGCGCCAGCAGCCCCGGGGCTAGCGGGCACAATGAGCAGTTCTTC
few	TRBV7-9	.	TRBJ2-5	CASSSQGLRQYF	TGTGCCAGCAGCTCTCAGGGACTTCGACAGTACTTC
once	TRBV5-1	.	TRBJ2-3	CASSLAAADTQYF	TGCGCCAGCAGCTTGGCAGCAGCAGATACGCAGTATTTT
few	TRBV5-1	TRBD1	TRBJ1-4	CASTLGQGLNEKLFF	TGCGCCAGCACCCTTGGACAGGGTCTTAATGAAAAACTGTTTTTT
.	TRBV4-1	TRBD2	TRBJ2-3	CASSQKRGTDTQYF	TGCGCCAGCAGCCAGAAGCGGGGGACAGATACGCAGTATTTT
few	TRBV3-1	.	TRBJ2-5	CASSHLQRETQYF	TGTGCCAGCAGCCATCTGCAGAGAGAGACCCAGTACTTC
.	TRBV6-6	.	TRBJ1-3	CASLLSFSGNTIYF	TGTGCCAGTCTTTTATCCTTCTCTGGAAACACCATATATTTT
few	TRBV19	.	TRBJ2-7	CASSRSGDGAYEQYF	TGTGCCAGTAGTAGGTCAGGGGACGGGGCCTACGAGCAGTACTTC